Here is one TCR beta chain with its context. The treatment is: randomized to nivolumab then ipilimumab (arm A) or the reverse (arm B). DNA-damaging chemotherapy had not been given to any patient beforehand. PBMC sorting kept live CD3+CD8+ cells without CD19 or CD56. The sample comes from a study of sequential checkpoint blockade in melanoma. At the level of the study: First-line arms were nivolumab then ipilimumab, or the reverse, randomized 1:1. After both sequences, patients received maintenance nivolumab.

The repertoire was sequenced with immunoSEQ multiplex PCR; TCRdb's copy has only in-frame clones and lacks some. In the table there are about 22,000 clones, 55% to 70% of which are singletons. The germline CDR1 and CDR2 sequences are MNHEY and SMNVEV (reference sequence). V lost 3 bases and J lost 5, with 8 bases in between. This CDR3 spans 13 amino acids. The receptor comes from a human donor with melanoma. The rearrangement uses TRBV27 and TRBJ2-1, with D possibly being TRBD2 (5 bases). Sequencing was performed on CD8+ T cells sorted from blood (inferred from file names), taken from a patient given nivolumab and ipilimumab in sequence. The CDR3 bases are TGTGCCAGCAGTTTGGGAGCGAACAATGAGCAGTTCTTC. It is translated as CASSLGANNEQFF.